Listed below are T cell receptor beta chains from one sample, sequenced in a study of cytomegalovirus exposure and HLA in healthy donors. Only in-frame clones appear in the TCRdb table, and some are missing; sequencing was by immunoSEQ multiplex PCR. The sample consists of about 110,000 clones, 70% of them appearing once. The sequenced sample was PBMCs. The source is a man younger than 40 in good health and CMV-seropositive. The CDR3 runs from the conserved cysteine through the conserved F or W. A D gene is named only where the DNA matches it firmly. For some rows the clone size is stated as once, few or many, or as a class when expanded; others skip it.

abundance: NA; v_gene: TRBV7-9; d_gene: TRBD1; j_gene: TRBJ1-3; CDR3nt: TGTGCCAGCAGCTTCCCCGGGGGACAGGGGTATAAATCTGGAAACACCATATATTTT; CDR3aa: CASSFPGGQGYKSGNTIYF
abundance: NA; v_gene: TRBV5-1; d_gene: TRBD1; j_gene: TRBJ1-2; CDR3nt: TGCGCCAGCAGCTATTCGGACAGGTCGGGCTATGGCTACACCTTC; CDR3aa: CASSYSDRSGYGYTF
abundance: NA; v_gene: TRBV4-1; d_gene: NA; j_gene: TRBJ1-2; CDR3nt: TGCGCCAGCAGCCAAGATGGCGGAGGTCTGGGCCTTATAATGGTTAACACCTTC; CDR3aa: CASSQDGGGLGLIMVNTF
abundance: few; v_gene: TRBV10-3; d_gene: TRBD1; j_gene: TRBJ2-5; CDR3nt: TGTGCCATCAGGGCGGGACAGGGGGAGACCCAGTACTTC; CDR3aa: CAIRAGQGETQYF
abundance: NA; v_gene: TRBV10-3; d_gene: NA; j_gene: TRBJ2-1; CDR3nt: TGTGCCATCAATCTGTCCTCCAATGAGCAGTTCTTC; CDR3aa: CAINLSSNEQFF
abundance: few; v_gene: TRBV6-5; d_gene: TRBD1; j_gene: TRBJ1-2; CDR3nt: TGTGCCAGCAGTTACTCGGGACAGGGAGGGGAAATTGGCTACACCTTC; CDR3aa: CASSYSGQGGEIGYTF
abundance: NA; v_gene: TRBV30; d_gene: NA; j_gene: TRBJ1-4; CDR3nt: TGTGCCTGGCGGGCCAGGGATGAAAAACTGTTTTTT; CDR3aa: CAWRARDEKLFF
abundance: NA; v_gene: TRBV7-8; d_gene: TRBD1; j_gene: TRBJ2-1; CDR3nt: TGTGCCAGCAGCTTTAACCTGGGGCAGGGGGCTAACAATGAGCAGTTCTTC; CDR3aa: CASSFNLGQGANNEQFF
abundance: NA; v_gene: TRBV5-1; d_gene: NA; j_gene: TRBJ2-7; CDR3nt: TGCGCCAGCAGCTTGTCAGGGGGGTACGAGCAGTACTTC; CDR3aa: CASSLSGGYEQYF
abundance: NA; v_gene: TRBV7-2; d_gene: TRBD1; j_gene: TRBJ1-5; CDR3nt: TGTGCCAGCAGCAAAACAGGGGGCGGGCTTCAGCCCCAGCATTTT; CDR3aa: CASSKTGGGLQPQHF
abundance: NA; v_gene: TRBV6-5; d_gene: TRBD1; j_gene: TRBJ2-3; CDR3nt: TGTGCCAGCAGCCGTGGACAGGGAAATACGCAGTATTTT; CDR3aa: CASSRGQGNTQYF
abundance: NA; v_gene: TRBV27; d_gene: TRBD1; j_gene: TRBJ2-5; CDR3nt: TGTGCCAGCAGTCCACGAGGGACAGGGTTAGAGACCCAGTACTTC; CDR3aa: CASSPRGTGLETQYF
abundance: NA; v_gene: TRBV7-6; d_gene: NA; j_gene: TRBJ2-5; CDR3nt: TGTGCCAGCAGCCCAAGAACTGCCCCGTCGCAGTACTTC; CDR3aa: CASSPRTAPSQYF
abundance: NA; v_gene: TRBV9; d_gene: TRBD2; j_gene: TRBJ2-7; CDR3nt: TGTGCCAGCAGCTCGGGACTAGCGGGAGAGCAGTACTTC; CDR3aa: CASSSGLAGEQYF
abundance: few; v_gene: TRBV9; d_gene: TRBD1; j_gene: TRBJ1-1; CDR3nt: TGTGCCAGCAGCGTAGTTACAGGGGACACTGAAGCTTTCTTT; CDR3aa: CASSVVTGDTEAFF
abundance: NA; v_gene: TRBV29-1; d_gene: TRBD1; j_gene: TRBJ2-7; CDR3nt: TGCAGCGTCATCACAAACCGGGACAGCAGCTCCTACGAGCAGTACTTC; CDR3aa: CSVITNRDSSSYEQYF
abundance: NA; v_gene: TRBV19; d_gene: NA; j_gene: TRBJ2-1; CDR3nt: TGTGCCAGTAGTACCTCCGGGGTAGTGGACAATGAGCAGTTCTTC; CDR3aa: CASSTSGVVDNEQFF
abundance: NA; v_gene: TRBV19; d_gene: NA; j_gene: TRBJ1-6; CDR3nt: TGTGCCAGTAGTCTGCGACCGGACAATAATTCACCCCTCCACTTT; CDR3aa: CASSLRPDNNSPLHF
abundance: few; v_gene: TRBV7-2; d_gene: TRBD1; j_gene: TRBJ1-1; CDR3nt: TGTGCCAGCAGCTTGGGACAGTTGAACACTGAAGCTTTCTTT; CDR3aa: CASSLGQLNTEAFF
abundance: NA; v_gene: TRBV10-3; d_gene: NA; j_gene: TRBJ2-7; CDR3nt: TGTGCCATCAGTGATCGCGGGGAACAGTACTCCTACGAGCAGTACTTC; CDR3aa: CAISDRGEQYSYEQYF
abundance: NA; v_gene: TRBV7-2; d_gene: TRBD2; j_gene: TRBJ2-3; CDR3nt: TGTGCCAGCAGCCCTGGGGTAGCGGGTACAGATACGCAGTATTTT; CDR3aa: CASSPGVAGTDTQYF
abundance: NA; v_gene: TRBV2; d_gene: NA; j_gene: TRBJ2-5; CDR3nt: TGTGCCAGCAGCCGGACTTTCCTCCAAGAGACCCAGTACTTC; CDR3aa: CASSRTFLQETQYF
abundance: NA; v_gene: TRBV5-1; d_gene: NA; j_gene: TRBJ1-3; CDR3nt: TGCGCCAGCAGCGAAAGGAGCTCTGGAAACACCATATATTTT; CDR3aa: CASSERSSGNTIYF
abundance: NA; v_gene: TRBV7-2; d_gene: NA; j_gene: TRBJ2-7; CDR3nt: TGTGCCAGCAGCTCTTCGATACAGGTCGCCGATCCCTACGAGCAGTACTTC; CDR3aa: CASSSSIQVADPYEQYF
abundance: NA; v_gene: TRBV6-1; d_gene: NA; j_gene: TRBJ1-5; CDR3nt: TGTGCCAGCAGTATGACAGAAATTGTCGGTCAGCCCCAGCATTTT; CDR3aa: CASSMTEIVGQPQHF
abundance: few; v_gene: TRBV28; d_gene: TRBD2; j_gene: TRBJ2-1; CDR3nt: TGTGCCAGCAGTTTAATCGCGGGAGTACGAACGGACAATGAGCAGTTCTTC; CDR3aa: CASSLIAGVRTDNEQFF
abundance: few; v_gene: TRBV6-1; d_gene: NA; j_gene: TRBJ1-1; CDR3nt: TGTGCCAGCTCCCCTTCAGGGAACACTGAAGCTTTCTTT; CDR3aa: CASSPSGNTEAFF
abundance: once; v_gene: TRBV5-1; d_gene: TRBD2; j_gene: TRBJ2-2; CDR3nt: TGCGCCAGCAGATTGGGGGCTAGCGGGAGTACCGGGGAGCTGTTTTTT; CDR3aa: CASRLGASGSTGELFF
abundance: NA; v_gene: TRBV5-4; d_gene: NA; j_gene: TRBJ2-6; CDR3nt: TGTGCCAGCAGCCTCGACTCATCTGGGGCCAACGTTCTGACTTTC; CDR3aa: CASSLDSSGANVLTF
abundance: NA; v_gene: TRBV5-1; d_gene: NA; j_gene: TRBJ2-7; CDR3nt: TGCGCCAGCAGGGAGGGACAGACCAGCCTCTACGAGCAGTACTTC; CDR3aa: CASREGQTSLYEQYF
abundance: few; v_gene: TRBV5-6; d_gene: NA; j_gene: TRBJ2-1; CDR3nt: TGTGCCAGCAAAGACAGCTCCTACAATGAGCAGTTCTTC; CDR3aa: CASKDSSYNEQFF
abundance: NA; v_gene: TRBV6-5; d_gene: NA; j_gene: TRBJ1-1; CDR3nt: TGTGCCAGTTCCAGGGACACTGAAGCTTTCTTT; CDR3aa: CASSRDTEAFF
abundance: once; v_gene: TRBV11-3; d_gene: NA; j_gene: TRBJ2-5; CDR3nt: TGTGCCAGCAGCTTAGGGGGTGGGGCGCGGATTGGTGAGACCCAGTACTTC; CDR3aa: CASSLGGGARIGETQYF
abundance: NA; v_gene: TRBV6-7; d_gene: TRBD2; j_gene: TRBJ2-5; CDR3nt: TGTGCCAGCAGTTCCCCTAGCGGGGGGGCCTGGAGGGAGACCCAGTACTTC; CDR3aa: CASSSPSGGAWRETQYF
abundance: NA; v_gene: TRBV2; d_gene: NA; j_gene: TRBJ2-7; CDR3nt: TGTGCCAGCAGTGAGTCCCGGGACATCTACGAGCAGTACTTC; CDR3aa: CASSESRDIYEQYF
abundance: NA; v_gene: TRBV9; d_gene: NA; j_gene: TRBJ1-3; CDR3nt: TGTGCCAGCAGCTTCTTAGCGGACCGCTCTGGAAACACCATATATTTT; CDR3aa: CASSFLADRSGNTIYF
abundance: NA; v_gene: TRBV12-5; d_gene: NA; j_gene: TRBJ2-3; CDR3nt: TGTGCTAGTGGTTTGCTTACAGATACGCAGTATTTT; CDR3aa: CASGLLTDTQYF
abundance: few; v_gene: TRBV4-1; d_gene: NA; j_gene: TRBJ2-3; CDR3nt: TGCGCCATTCAGTCGGGAGATACGCAGTATTTT; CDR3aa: CAIQSGDTQYF
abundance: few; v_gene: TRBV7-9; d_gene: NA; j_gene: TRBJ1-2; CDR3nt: TGTGCCAGCAGCTTGGGACTCTCCGACTATGGCTACACCTTC; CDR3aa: CASSLGLSDYGYTF
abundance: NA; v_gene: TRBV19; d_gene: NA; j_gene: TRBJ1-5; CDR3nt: TGTGCCAGTAGTATAAATTACAGGGACCAGCCCCAGCATTTT; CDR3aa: CASSINYRDQPQHF
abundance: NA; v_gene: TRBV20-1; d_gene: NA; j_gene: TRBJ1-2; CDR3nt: TGCAGTGCTAGCTTGCGTGGTGGCTACACCTTC; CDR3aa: CSASLRGGYTF
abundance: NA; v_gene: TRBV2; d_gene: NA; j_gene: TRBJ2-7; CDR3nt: TGTGCCAGCAGTGAAGGATTTAGTGACACAGCCTACGAGCAGTACTTC; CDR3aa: CASSEGFSDTAYEQYF
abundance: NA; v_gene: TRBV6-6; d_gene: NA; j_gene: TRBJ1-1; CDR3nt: TGTGCCAGCACCGGGGGGGGGCAGCCCACTGAAGCTTTCTTT; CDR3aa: CASTGGGQPTEAFF
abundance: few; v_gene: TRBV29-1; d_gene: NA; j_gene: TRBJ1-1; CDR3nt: TGCAGCGTTGATGGGGCGTCGGGCACTGAAGCTTTCTTT; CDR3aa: CSVDGASGTEAFF
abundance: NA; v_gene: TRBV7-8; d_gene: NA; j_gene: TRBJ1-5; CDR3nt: TGTGCCAGCAGCTTAGTCAAGGGAGCAGGTCAGCCCCAGCATTTT; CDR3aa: CASSLVKGAGQPQHF
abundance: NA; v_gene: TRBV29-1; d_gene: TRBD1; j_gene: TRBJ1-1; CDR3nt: TGCAGCCTACGACAGGGGCAGGCCCTCACTGAAGCTTTCTTT; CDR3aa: CSLRQGQALTEAFF
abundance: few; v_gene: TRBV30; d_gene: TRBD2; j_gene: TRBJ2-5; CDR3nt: TGTGCTAGCCGCCGACTGGTCGGGAGCGGGGGTGCCTGGGAACAAGAGACCCAGTACTTC; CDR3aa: CASRRLVGSGGAWEQETQYF
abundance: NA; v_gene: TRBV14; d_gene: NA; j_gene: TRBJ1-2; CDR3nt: TGTGCCAGCAGCCAAGTCCCACGGGGCTATGGCTACACCTTC; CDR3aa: CASSQVPRGYGYTF
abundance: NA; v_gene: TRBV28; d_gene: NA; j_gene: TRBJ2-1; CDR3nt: TGTGCCAGCAGTTTCGGAGGTGGTGAGCAGTTCTTC; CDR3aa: CASSFGGGEQFF
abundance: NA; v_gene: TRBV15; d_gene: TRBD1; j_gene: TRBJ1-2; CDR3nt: TGTGCCACCAGCAGAGAGGACAGGGGGCCCCATGGCTACACCTTC; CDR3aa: CATSREDRGPHGYTF
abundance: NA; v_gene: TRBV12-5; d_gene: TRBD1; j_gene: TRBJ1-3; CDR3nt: TGTGCTAGTGTCCGGGACAGGCTCTCTGGAAACACCATATATTTT; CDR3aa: CASVRDRLSGNTIYF
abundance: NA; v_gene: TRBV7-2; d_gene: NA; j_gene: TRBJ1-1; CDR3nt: TGTGCCAGCAGCCAATACACTGAAGCTTTCTTT; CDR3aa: CASSQYTEAFF
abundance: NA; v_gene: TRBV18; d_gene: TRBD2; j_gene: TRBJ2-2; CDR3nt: TGTGCCAGCTCACCACCTCAGGGAGGGACCGGGGAGCTGTTTTTT; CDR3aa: CASSPPQGGTGELFF
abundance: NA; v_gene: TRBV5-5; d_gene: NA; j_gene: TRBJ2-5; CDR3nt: TGTGCCAGCAGCTTGACTACAGGGAAAGGGACCCAGTACTTC; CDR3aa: CASSLTTGKGTQYF
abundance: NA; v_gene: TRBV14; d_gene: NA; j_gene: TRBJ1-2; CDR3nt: TGTGCCAGCAGCCACCCAGGGGAAGGCTACACCTTC; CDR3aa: CASSHPGEGYTF
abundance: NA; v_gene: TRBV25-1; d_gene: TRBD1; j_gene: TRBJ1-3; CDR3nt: TGTGCCAGCAGTGCCCACAGGGGTCCCTCTGGAAACACCATATATTTT; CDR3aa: CASSAHRGPSGNTIYF
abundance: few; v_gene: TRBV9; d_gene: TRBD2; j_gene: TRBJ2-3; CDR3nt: TGTGCCAGCAGCGTAGATAGAGCGGGAGTTGGTACAGATACGCAGTATTTT; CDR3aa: CASSVDRAGVGTDTQYF